The entry below gives a single TCR beta chain sequence along with its context. The junction and the germline gene differ at one end; a read error may be behind it. Original data processing: Counts of nucleated cells, estimated from reference gene primer amplification, were obtained. Libraries were prepared by immunoSEQ multiplex PCR; TCRdb keeps only in-frame clonotypes and omits some of them. The V and J calls and clone size come from that table; D and trimming were worked out from the DNA. The sample has roughly 120,000 clones, approximately 86% seen once. From germline, CDR1 is LGHNA and CDR2 YSLEER. The CDR3 covers 14 residues. This specimen comes from a study of blood T cell repertoires in COVID-19. Study in general: From the United States, Italy and Spain came samples of acute and convalescent COVID-19. Nucleic acid was either cDNA or gDNA, and it came from T cells, B-cell-depleted T cells, or PBMCs.

This chain connects TRBV4-3 to TRBJ1-6, with 7 bases identical to TRBD1. What was sequenced was peripheral blood. This clonotype originated in a man between 35 and 55 years old with acute or convalescent COVID-19. The CDR3 region has the DNA TGCGCCAGCAGTCAAGACAGGGTCCATTCACCCCTCCACTTT. Translated: CASSQDRVHSPLHF.